The 11 T cell receptor beta chains below were found in one sample sequenced in a study of blood T cell repertoires in COVID-19 (dated by TCRdb to 2020 to 2021). The library was made by the immunoSEQ multiplex PCR assay. The source is immuneACCESS, and TCRdb retained only in-frame sequences with V and J called. Part of the clones is not carried over; for the studies checked, unresolved V genes explain less than half of this, and the remainder is unexplained. The sample contains about 160,000 clones, around 83% of them found a single time. The ten largest clones represent approximately 12% of the sample. The material sequenced was peripheral blood. The receptors originated from a man in his 70s who had recovered from COVID-19.

The chain combines TRBV15 with TRBJ2-7; tentatively, D is TRBD1 (6 bases). V lost 0 bases, J lost 5 bases, and 14 bases lay in between. The CDR3 covers 15 residues. CDR1 and CDR2 from the germline V gene are LNHNV and YYDKDF (reference sequence). CDR3 sequence: CATSRDQGHYNEQYF. DNA for the CDR3: TGTGCCACCAGCAGAGATCAGGGACATTATAACGAGCAGTACTTC.

The gene calls are TRBV18 and TRBJ2-4; 8 nucleotides match TRBD1. After removal of 3 bases from V and 5 bases from J, the junction contained 3 bases not matched to a gene. The CDR3 covers 14 residues. Germline V gives CDR1 KGHSH, CDR2 LQKENI. CDR3 nucleotide sequence: TGTGCCAGCTCACCTTCAGGGGGCGAAAACATTCAGTACTTC. It specifies CASSPSGGENIQYF.

This clone was picked up a small number of times. The J gene is TRBJ1-5, the V gene TRBV3-1 (or the pseudogene TRBV3-2); TRBD1 matches at 7 bases. The J segment lost 0 bases and the V segment lost 4 bases, leaving 6 bases of the junction unmatched. Germline V CDR1 and CDR2: LGHDT, YNNKEL (reference sequence). The CDR3 is 16 amino acids. The chain's CDR3 is CASSPSGQYSNQPQHF. Here the CDR3 DNA reads TGTGCCAGCAGCCCGTCGGGACAGTATAGCAATCAGCCCCAGCATTTT.

This sequence joins TRBV27 and TRBJ2-6, with TRBD1 matching 10 bases. Germline V gene lookup returns CDR1 MNHEY and CDR2 SMNVEV (reference sequence). J lost 3 bases, V lost 0 bases, and 5 bases had no gene match. The CDR3 runs to 18 residues. DNA for the CDR3: TGTGCCAGCAGTTTATCTTGGGACAGGGGTGGTGGGGCCAACGTCCTGACTTTC. Protein product: CASSLSWDRGGGANVLTF.

The chain employs TRBV7-9 and TRBJ2-7, with TRBD1 as a possible D gene (6 bases). V was pared by 5 bases and J by 7 bases, with 18 bases between. The CDR3 covers 14 residues. The germline V gene encodes CDR1 SEHNR and CDR2 FQNEAQ (reference sequence). CDR3 bases: TGTGCCAGCAGCGGGCCGGTTAGAACAGGGGAGCAGTACTTC. Amino acid sequence: CASSGPVRTGEQYF.

About this clone itself: This same CDR3 is encoded by further DNA sequences in the sample. The chain carries TRBV30 and TRBJ1-5; D is uncertain. The V end was cut by 0 bases, the J end by 4 bases, with 7 bases between. CDR3 length: 13 residues. Germline V gene data show CDR1 as GTSNPN and CDR2 as SVGIG (reference sequence). CDR3 in DNA: TGTGCCTGGAGTGTACGCGGTAATCAGCCCCAGCATTTT. This sequence encodes CAWSVRGNQPQHF.

The chain is built from TRBV28 and TRBJ1-2; D remains unclear. Germline V gene data show CDR1 as MDHEN and CDR2 as SYDVKM. Trimming shortened V by 5 bases and J by 8 bases, and 9 bases separated the two germline ends. The CDR3 is 11 residues long. The CDR3 spells CASSNNKGYTF. In nucleotides, the CDR3 is TGTGCCAGCAGTAATAACAAAGGCTACACCTTC.

The V gene is TRBV15, the J gene TRBJ2-2; 7 positions match TRBD1. In germline, CDR1 is LNHNV, CDR2 YYDKDF (reference sequence). J lost 3 bases, V lost 8 bases, and 9 bases had no gene match. This CDR3 spans 15 amino acids. The DNA of the CDR3 is TGTGCCACCGGGTTGGGACAGTCTTACACCGGGGAGCTGTTTTTT. Translating it yields CATGLGQSYTGELFF.

CDR3 sequence reads: CASSLEPWTAANTGELFF. For the CDR3, the DNA is TGTGCCAGCAGCTTAGAGCCTTGGACAGCCGCGAACACCGGGGAGCTGTTTTTT. The rearrangement links TRBV5-5 to TRBJ2-2; tentatively, D is TRBD1 (6 bases). V gave up 2 bases and J gave up 0 bases, with 17 bases separating them. CDR1 is SGHKS, CDR2 YYEKEE, per germline (reference sequence). The CDR3 is made up of 18 amino acids.

The rearrangement links TRBV5-4 to TRBJ2-7, with 7 bases identical to TRBD2. Germline CDR1 reads SGHNT; CDR2 reads YYREEE (reference sequence). The V segment lost 2 bases and the J segment 4 bases; nucleotides outside the gene matches: 9. CDR3 length equals 15 residues. CDR3 in amino acids: CASSFLAAPTYEQYF. CDR3 nucleotides: TGTGCCAGCAGCTTCCTAGCGGCTCCTACTTACGAGCAGTACTTC.

This rearrangement joins TRBV7-2 to TRBJ2-1; 9 positions match TRBD1. The CDR3 contains 15 residues. Germline-derived CDR1 and CDR2 are SGHTA and FQGNSA. Germline trimming cut 2 bases from V and 4 bases from J; bases unmatched to any gene: 3. The CDR3 sequence is CASSLRGTGYNEQFF. The CDR3 DNA sequence: TGTGCCAGCAGCTTAAGAGGGACAGGGTACAATGAGCAGTTCTTC.